This T cell receptor (beta chain) was documented in a study of T cells after yellow fever vaccination. Study-level findings and limits: Post-booster reappearance was seen for most primary-vaccination clones (around 96% CD4, around 90% CD8). Contamination by abundant bulk-population clonotypes could be present in FACS-sorted repertoires. The secondary response showed a weaker magnitude and a faster peak, day 5 versus 15.

A few counts support this clonotype. The V segment lost 3 bases and the J segment 6 bases; nucleotides outside the gene matches: 9. CDR1 is SGHDT, CDR2 YYEEEE, per germline. The CDR3 is 17 amino acids. Via MiXCR, TCRdb re-called the 5' RACE reads, giving one row per CDR3 protein. The repertoire consists of around 30,000 distinct CDR3 sequences, with 5.5% to 8% occurring once and the leading ten covering more than 20%. This rearrangement joins TRBV5-6 to TRBJ2-2; TRBD2 matches 12 bases. This specimen consisted of PBMCs, either bulk or a sorted T-cell subset (CD4+, CD8+, memory, or dextramer-sorted; not recorded which), obtained on the day of the yellow fever booster vaccination. This sequence originates from a man younger than 40 who received the YFV17D yellow fever vaccine. CDR3 in DNA: TGTGCCAGCAGCTCTGAAAGACTAGCGGGAGTCCCCGGGGAGCTGTTTTTT. Protein sequence: CASSSERLAGVPGELFF.